The 28 T cell receptor beta chains listed next were all sequenced from one sample in a study of T cell responses to AZD1222 COVID-19 vaccine. Clones were sequenced by immunoSEQ multiplex PCR, and TCRdb holds only the in-frame ones, with some missing. The data contain about 92,000 clones, 90% to 95% of them singletons. This sample comprised peripheral blood, obtained on day 0 of AZD1222 vaccination. These TCRs come from an adult in good health.

This clone was recorded only once. The V gene is TRBV5-5, the J gene TRBJ1-2, with D unclear. The V gene lost 6 bases and the J gene lost 4 bases, with 13 bases spanning the gap. The CDR3 has 13 residues. Germline V gives CDR1 SGHKS, CDR2 YYEKEE (reference sequence). CDR3: CASTREGFYGYTF. The CDR3 DNA sequence: TGTGCCAGCACTAGGGAGGGTTTCTATGGCTACACCTTC.

V and J are TRBV21-1 and TRBJ1-1; the DNA was not used to check the table's D call, TRBD1. TRBV21-1 is listed as a pseudogene. There are 17 residues in the CDR3. CDR3 DNA: TGTGCCAGCAGCAAATTGGGGGTAGGGACAGATAACACTGAAGCTTTCTTT. Protein sequence: CASSKLGVGTDNTEAFF.

The gene calls are TRBV15 and TRBJ1-3, with D possibly matching TRBD1 (5 bases). Germline V lookup: CDR1 LNHNV, CDR2 YYDKDF (reference sequence). The V gene lost 0 bases and the J gene lost 1 base, with 22 bases spanning the gap. The CDR3 is 20 amino acids. Here the CDR3 DNA reads TGTGCCACCAGCAGAGAATCAGGGACCTACGGCTTCACGTCTGGAAACACCATATATTTT. It specifies CATSRESGTYGFTSGNTIYF.

The CDR3 protein is CASSTSGYEQYF. The CDR3 nucleotides read TGTGCCAGTAGTACTAGCGGTTACGAGCAGTACTTC. The chain uses TRBV19 and TRBJ2-7; 7 bases align to TRBD2. V was pared by 4 bases and J by 4 bases, with 1 base of the junction left unmatched. This CDR3 is built from 12 residues. Germline V lookup: CDR1 LNHDA, CDR2 SQIVND (reference sequence).

As to this clone: The identical CDR3 is also encoded by other nucleotide sequences in the sample. V is TRBV18 and J is TRBJ1-2, with 9 bases identical to TRBD1. CDR1 is KGHSH and CDR2 is LQKENI in the germline V gene. This CDR3 has 15 residues. The V segment lost 3 bases and the J segment 2 bases; nucleotides outside the gene matches: 4. CDR3 amino acids: CASSPGQGSNYGYTF. CDR3 sequence (DNA): TGTGCCAGCTCACCGGGACAGGGATCCAACTATGGCTACACCTTC.

Written as DNA, the CDR3 is TGTGCCAGCAGCTTAGTTGGATTGGGGGAGCTGTTTTTT. This gives the protein CASSLVGLGELFF. V usage is TRBV7-9 and J usage is TRBJ2-2; D gene uncertain. CDR3 length: 13 amino acids. Trimming took 1 base from V and 8 from J, leaving 8 bases between them. The germline gives CDR1 SEHNR, CDR2 FQNEAQ (reference sequence).

The genes are TRBV28 and TRBJ1-4; D unclear. V shed 5 bases and J shed 7 bases, with 17 bases lying between them. The CDR3 spans 15 residues. From germline, CDR1 is MDHEN and CDR2 SYDVKM. The CDR3 DNA sequence: TGTGCCAGCAGTGCACGCGGGGATTGGGGTGAAAAACTGTTTTTT. Translating it yields CASSARGDWGEKLFF.

CDR3 sequence reads: CASSLDRLSGGYTF. The CDR3, as DNA: TGTGCCAGCAGCTTAGACAGACTGAGCGGTGGCTACACCTTC. V and J are TRBV7-9 and TRBJ1-2; D not certain. The V gene's germline CDR1 is SEHNR and CDR2 FQNEAQ (reference sequence). The CDR3 extends over 14 amino acids. Trimming stripped 1 base from V and 7 bases from J, with 13 bases between.

The genes are TRBV4-2 and TRBJ2-3; TRBD2 matches 12 bases. Per germline, CDR1 LGHNA and CDR2 YNFKEQ. The CDR3 runs 18 residues. The V and J ends lost 1 base and 5 bases, in that order; junction bases with no gene match: 10. CDR3 residues: CASSQGSLAGGRRDTQYF. CDR3 sequence (DNA): TGTGCCAGCAGCCAAGGAAGCCTAGCGGGGGGGCGTAGAGATACGCAGTATTTT.

The chain uses TRBV12-3 or TRBV12-4 and TRBJ2-3, with D hard to call. CDR3 length equals 12 residues. Trimming cost V 6 bases and J 8 bases, with 12 bases left between them. The CDR3 region has the DNA TGTGCCAGCAGGGGTACGCGAGTTACGCAGTATTTT. Translation: CASRGTRVTQYF.

This chain uses TRBV27 with TRBJ1-1, with 7 bases matching TRBD1. After removal of 6 bases from V and 0 bases from J, the junction contained 22 bases not matched to a gene. Germline loops: CDR1 MNHEY, CDR2 SMNVEV (reference sequence). This CDR3 has 20 amino acids. The CDR3 region is CASSKRGLGAQSPLNTEAFF. CDR3 in DNA: TGTGCCAGCAGCAAAAGGGGGCTGGGCGCCCAATCCCCCTTGAACACTGAAGCTTTCTTT.

A single count supports this clone. V is TRBV2 and J is TRBJ2-3; TRBD2 agrees at 8 bases. V trimming: 4 bases; J trimming: 0 bases; junction bases outside the gene matches: 9. CDR1 SNHLY and CDR2 FYNNEI come from the germline V gene. The CDR3 totals 17 residues. This chain's CDR3 is CASSVESSGLSTDTQYF. The CDR3 DNA reads TGTGCCAGCAGTGTAGAATCTAGCGGGTTGAGCACAGATACGCAGTATTTT.

The rearrangement links TRBV12-3 or TRBV12-4 to TRBJ2-7; TRBD2 matches at 7 bases. The CDR3 is made up of 13 amino acids. Trimming cost V 8 bases and J 0 bases; bases outside gene matches: 4. For the CDR3, the DNA is TGTGCCAGCTCGGGAGGTTTCTCCTACGAGCAGTACTTC. It codes for CASSGGFSYEQYF.

The gene calls are TRBV11-3 and TRBJ2-1; 10 positions match TRBD1. V trimming: 5 bases; J trimming: 7 bases; junction bases outside the gene matches: 11. The V gene's germline CDR1 is SGHNT and CDR2 YENEEA. This CDR3 has 16 residues. CDR3 coding DNA: TGTGCCAGCAGCCCGACGACAGGGGGCGCTTCGAATGAGCAGTTCTTC. This translates into CASSPTTGGASNEQFF.

V is TRBV7-9 and J is TRBJ1-4; D is unclear. V was shortened by 11 bases and J by 0 bases, with 16 bases between the two germline ends. The CDR3 spans 15 residues. Germline CDR1 reads SEHNR; CDR2 reads FQNEAQ (reference sequence). This CDR3 reads CAGRQVGATNEKLFF. CDR3 sequence (DNA): TGTGCCGGACGGCAAGTTGGGGCAACTAATGAAAAACTGTTTTTT.

This rearrangement joins TRBV5-8 to TRBJ1-5, with 8 nucleotides matching TRBD1. CDR1 is SGHTS, CDR2 YDEGEE, per germline. The CDR3 covers 17 residues. Trimming at V came to 3 bases and at J to 5 bases, leaving 13 bases not matched to a gene. CDR3 DNA: TGTGCCAGCAGCTACAAGGGACAGGAGAGGGGGGATCAGCCCCAGCATTTT. This codes for CASSYKGQERGDQPQHF.

The chain has TRBV9 and TRBJ2-7, with D possibly being TRBD1 (6 bases). Trimming took off 4 bases at V and 4 bases at J, with 21 bases between the two ends. This CDR3 region has 16 residues. CDR1 and CDR2 from the germline V gene are SGDLS and YYNGEE. CDR3 sequence: CASSQQHGTPAYEQYF. CDR3 bases: TGTGCCAGCAGCCAGCAGCATGGGACACCAGCTTACGAGCAGTACTTC.

The CDR3 here is CASSFTRPHTDTQYF. CDR3 DNA sequence: TGTGCCAGCAGCTTTACTCGACCCCACACAGATACGCAGTATTTT. This chain links TRBV7-9 with TRBJ2-3, with D uncertain. This CDR3 has 15 residues. Trimming left V 3 bases short and J 2 bases short, with 12 bases between. Germline V lookup: CDR1 SEHNR, CDR2 FQNEAQ (reference sequence).

The V and J genes are TRBV7-2 and TRBJ2-1, with D tentatively TRBD1 (6 bases). This CDR3 spans 13 amino acids. The germline V gene has CDR1 SGHTA and CDR2 FQGNSA. V lost 5 bases and J lost 5, with 10 bases in between. This chain's CDR3 is CASSRQADNEQFF. The CDR3 DNA sequence: TGTGCCAGCAGCCGACAGGCCGACAATGAGCAGTTCTTC.

The rearrangement joins TRBV18 to TRBJ1-1; TRBD1 aligns across 8 bases. There are 14 residues in the CDR3. V lost 4 bases, J lost 5 bases, and 6 bases stayed unmatched. CDR1 is KGHSH and CDR2 is LQKENI in the germline V gene. In nucleotides, the CDR3 is TGTGCCAGCTCACAGGCACAGGGGGGAACTGAAGCTTTCTTT. This codes for CASSQAQGGTEAFF.

The genes are TRBV6-5 and TRBJ1-2; D is perhaps TRBD1 (5 bases). Trimming cost V 0 bases and J 2 bases, with 7 bases left between them. Germline V gene data show CDR1 as MNHEY and CDR2 as SVGAGI. This CDR3 has 14 residues. The DNA of the CDR3 is TGTGCCAGCAGTTACTCCCCAGGGAACTATGGCTACACCTTC. This codes for CASSYSPGNYGYTF.

The chain couples TRBV10-3 to TRBJ1-6, with no clear D. Germline V gene lookup returns CDR1 ENHRY and CDR2 SYGVKD. The CDR3 loop spans 15 amino acids. V lost 0 bases to trimming and J lost 0 bases, with 3 bases between them. Here the CDR3 reads CAISESDSYNSPLHF. The DNA of the CDR3 is TGTGCCATCAGTGAGTCGGACTCCTATAATTCACCCCTCCACTTT.

This clone has a handful of counts. The chain couples TRBV6-5 to TRBJ1-6, with a possible D match to TRBD1 (5 bases). Trimming removed 0 bases at V and 8 bases at J, with 11 bases between. The length of the CDR3 is 15 residues. The V gene's germline CDR1 is MNHEY and CDR2 SVGAGI. The CDR3 spells CASSYSYIQDSPLHF. DNA of the CDR3: TGTGCCAGCAGTTACTCCTACATACAGGATTCACCCCTCCACTTT.

The chain combines TRBV6-6 with TRBJ2-5, with D possibly being TRBD2 (5 bases). The germline CDR1 and CDR2 sequences are MNHNY and SVGAGI (reference sequence). There are 14 residues in the CDR3. Deletions cut 6 bases from V and 0 bases from J, with 11 bases between. CDR3 region: CASRNPGYQETQYF. The CDR3 DNA follows: TGTGCCAGCAGGAATCCGGGATACCAAGAGACCCAGTACTTC.

The CDR3 here is CASSLGRATGELFF. The CDR3 nucleotides read TGCGCCAGCAGCCTCGGACGGGCAACCGGGGAGCTGTTTTTT. This chain uses TRBV5-1 with TRBJ2-2; no clear D gene. CDR1 and CDR2 from the germline V gene are SGHRS and YFSETQ. The CDR3 extends over 14 amino acids. With 4 bases removed from V and 5 bases from J, the gap between germline ends came to 12 bases.

Details on this clone: Within the sample, other DNA sequences also encode this same CDR3. CDR3 sequence (DNA): TGTGCCAGCAGCGATGGGTCCAGGGAGACCCAGTACTTC. This translates into CASSDGSRETQYF. This chain links TRBV7-3 with TRBJ2-5; no definite D call. CDR3 length: 13 residues. The V end lost 5 bases, the J end lost 5 bases, and 12 bases lay between the germline ends. In germline, CDR1 is SGHTA, CDR2 FQGTGA.

This clone occurred once. The CDR3 sequence: CASSPQGEREKLFF. In nucleotides, the CDR3 is TGTGCCAGCAGCCCACAGGGGGAGAGAGAAAAACTGTTTTTT. The rearrangement joins TRBV11-1 to TRBJ1-4, with 8 bases matching TRBD1. CDR1 and CDR2 from the germline V gene are SGHAT and FQDESV (reference sequence). This CDR3 is built from 14 residues. V was clipped by 5 bases and J by 8 bases; unmatched bases: 7. The whole variable domain, remainder taken from reference TRBV11-1 and TRBJ1-4, is EAEVAQSPRYKITEKSQAVAFWCDPISGHATLYWYRQILGQGPELLVQFQDESVVDDSQLPKDRFSAERLKGVDSTLKIQPAELGDSAMYLCASSPQGEREKLFFGSGTQLSVL.

The chain recombines TRBV7-6 with TRBJ1-4; D not certain. The CDR3 spans 16 residues. V was cut by 2 bases and J by 0 bases, with 10 bases left in between. The germline CDR1 and CDR2 sequences are SGHVS and FNYEAQ. CDR3 sequence reads: CASSLTGPPTNEKLFF. The CDR3 DNA reads TGTGCCAGCAGCTTAACCGGCCCTCCAACTAATGAAAAACTGTTTTTT.